This TCR beta chain was retrieved from a study of CD8 T cells in ankylosing spondylitis. Study results and limitations: A motif in TCR beta, a set of roughly eight highly homologous variants, appeared characteristic of ankylosing spondylitis blood. The clones that were linked to disease were reported to be significantly enriched in matched synovial fluid samples from ankylosing spondylitis patients.

TCRdb redid the calling of the 5' RACE reads with MiXCR, one entry per CDR3 protein. Among 300,000 to 400,000 distinct CDR3 sequences, approximately 10% were seen once, and the ten largest hold roughly a tenth. Germline loops: CDR1 MDHEN, CDR2 SYDVKM. The CDR3 totals 14 residues. The V end was cut by 5 bases, the J end by 7 bases, with 18 bases between. This clonotype was recorded at least ten times. Its antigen is not known. The V gene is TRBV28, the J gene TRBJ2-7; no clear D. This receptor was identified in a female donor with ankylosing spondylitis or in good health (not recorded which). The sequencing input was blood, either unsorted or a sorted T cell fraction (not recorded which). The CDR3 coding sequence is TGTGCCAGCAGTATGTACGGACCGTCGGTGGAGCAGTACTTC. Encoded protein: CASSMYGPSVEQYF.